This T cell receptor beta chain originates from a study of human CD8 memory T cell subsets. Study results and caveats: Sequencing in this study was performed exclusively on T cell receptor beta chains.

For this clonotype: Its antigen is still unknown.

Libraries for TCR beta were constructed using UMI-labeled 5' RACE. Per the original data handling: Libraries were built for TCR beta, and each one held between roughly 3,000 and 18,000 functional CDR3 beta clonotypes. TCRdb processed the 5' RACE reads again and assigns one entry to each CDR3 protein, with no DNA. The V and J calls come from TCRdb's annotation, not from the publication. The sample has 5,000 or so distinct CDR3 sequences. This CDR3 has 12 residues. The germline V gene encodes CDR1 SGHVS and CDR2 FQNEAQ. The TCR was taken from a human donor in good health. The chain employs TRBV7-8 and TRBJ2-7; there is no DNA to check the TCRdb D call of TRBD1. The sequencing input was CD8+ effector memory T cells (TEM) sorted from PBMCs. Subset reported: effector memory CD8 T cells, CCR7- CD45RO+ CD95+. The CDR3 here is CASSLWGQDLYF.